The 6 T cell receptor beta chains below all came from one sample that was sequenced in a study of T cell responses to AZD1222 COVID-19 vaccine. The protocol was immunoSEQ multiplex PCR, while the TCRdb copy is restricted to in-frame clones and leaves out a portion. The table has about 130,000 clones, approximately 87% seen once; the top ten hold 10%. Sequencing was performed on peripheral blood, taken on day 0 of AZD1222 vaccination. The receptors originated from an adult in good health.

V is TRBV5-1 and J is TRBJ1-3; 11 bases line up with TRBD1. The germline V gene encodes CDR1 SGHRS and CDR2 YFSETQ. This CDR3 has 16 residues. V was clipped by 4 bases and J by 2 bases; unmatched bases: 5. The CDR3 reads CASSREGQGAGNTIYF. The CDR3 DNA reads TGCGCCAGCAGCCGTGAGGGACAGGGGGCTGGAAACACCATATATTTT. The whole variable domain, filled in from reference TRBV5-1 and TRBJ1-3, reads KAGVTQTPRYLIKTRGQQVTLSCSPISGHRSVSWYQQTPGQGLQFLFEYFSETQRNKGNFPGRFSGRQFSNSRSEMNVSTLELGDSALYLCASSREGQGAGNTIYFGEGSWLTVV.

The chain couples TRBV5-1 to TRBJ2-2; D call uncertain. The CDR3 covers 15 residues. Germline CDR1 is SGHRS and CDR2 is YFSETQ. V lost 2 bases, J lost 0 bases, and 8 bases lay in between. The CDR3 is CASSFSAPNTGELFF. The CDR3, as DNA: TGCGCCAGCAGCTTCTCCGCGCCGAACACCGGGGAGCTGTTTTTT.

V is TRBV19 and J is TRBJ1-5, with unresolved D. Trimming cost V 5 bases and J 0 bases, with 11 bases left between them. This CDR3 is built from 15 residues. CDR1 LNHDA and CDR2 SQIVND come from the germline V gene (reference sequence). The CDR3 coding sequence is TGTGCCAGTAGTGGCACGGATTATAGCAATCAGCCCCAGCATTTT. This encodes CASSGTDYSNQPQHF.

The J gene is TRBJ2-7, the V gene TRBV11-2; 11 bases fit TRBD1. J gave up 6 bases and V 5 bases, and 12 bases lay outside the gene matches. The CDR3 is 16 residues long. Germline V gives CDR1 SGHAT, CDR2 FQNNGV. The CDR3 sequence is CASSRSPGQGVGEQYF. The CDR3 coding sequence is TGTGCCAGCAGCCGGAGTCCGGGACAGGGGGTAGGCGAGCAGTACTTC.

This clone was seen only a few times. V gene TRBV29-1 combines with J gene TRBJ2-7; a weak D match, TRBD1 (6 bases). V shed 4 bases and J shed 2 bases, with 15 bases lying between them. The CDR3 contains 14 residues. CDR1 is SQVTM and CDR2 is ANQGSEA in the germline V gene. The DNA for the CDR3 is TGCAGCGTTGCCCCTCGAGGGGGTACCTACGAGCAGTACTTC. It yields the protein CSVAPRGGTYEQYF.

This clone was counted a few times. The genes are TRBV30 and TRBJ1-3; D is undetermined. The CDR3 is made up of 14 amino acids. The V end lost 0 bases, the J end lost 2 bases, and 8 bases lay between the germline ends. CDR1 is GTSNPN, CDR2 SVGIG, per germline (reference sequence). DNA for the CDR3: TGTGCCTGGAGTGTATCCATTGCTGGAAACACCATATATTTT. Translated, it gives CAWSVSIAGNTIYF. Looking up the rest from reference TRBV30 and TRBJ1-3 gives the full variable domain: SQTIHQWPATLVQPVGSPLSLECTVEGTSNPNLYWYRQAAGRGLQLLFYSVGIGQISSEVPQNLSASRPQDRQFILSSKKLLLSDSGFYLCAWSVSIAGNTIYFGEGSWLTVV.